This T cell receptor beta chain came from a study of tumor-infiltrating lymphocytes in primary liver carcinoma. The study's findings and limits: Only about 8-25% of top clones spanned all five tumor regions. The study found a significantly higher top-250-clone fraction in tumors than in blood (p = 0.039).

In the case of this clonotype: The antigen remains unidentified. The junction and the germline gene differ at one end; a read error may be behind it.

The CDR3 contains 15 residues. The V gene's germline CDR1 is SGHAT and CDR2 FQNNGV. Production of TCR beta cDNA used 500 ng total RNA together with a constant-region primer. Three nested multiplex PCR rounds, a slightly modified ARM-PCR method, built the TCR beta libraries. The opening two PCR rounds, ten to eleven cycles each, paired TRBV1-TRBV30 forward primers with a C-beta reverse primer. TCRdb recomputed calls from the multiplex PCR reads with MiXCR, one row per CDR3 protein. The sample contains some 38,000 distinct CDR3 sequences, roughly four fifths of which appear only once. RNA and DNA were co-extracted from about 20-30 mg of unsorted bulk tissue. Every tumor yielded five separate sampled regions.

The sequenced material came from liver tumor tissue from sampling region 4. Noted subset: tumor region T4, right-lateral pole. The chain combines TRBV11-2 with TRBJ2-5; D is tentatively TRBD1 or TRBD2 (5 bases each). The clonotype was recovered from a middle-aged man with primary liver carcinoma and hepatitis B virus infection. CDR3 sequence reads: CASSLPVQEGETRYF. The CDR3 DNA reads TGTGCCAGCAGCTTACCCGTACAGGAAGGGGAGACCCGGTACTTC.